This TCR beta chain stems from a study of Graves' ophthalmopathy and Graves' hyperthyroidism. Notes on the study in general: Discrimination between ophthalmopathy and stable hyperthyroidism by a 13-signature model showed more than 85% sensitivity and about 80% specificity. The blood repertoire also included most expanded thyroid clonotypes above 0.001 frequency. At around 65% sensitivity and about 72% specificity, the model predicted progression of the ophthalmopathy.

RNA transcripts yielded amplified TCR beta CDR3 regions. The first-round RT-PCR employed HTBI primers together with the Qiagen OneStep RT-PCR kit. A multiplex PCR was then performed as the second round. TCRdb itself ran the multiplex PCR reads through MiXCR, one entry per CDR3 protein. Of more than 1,000,000 distinct CDR3 sequences in the sample, about 35% are singletons; the top ten hold 11%. The CDR3 has 14 amino acids. From germline, CDR1 is SGDLS and CDR2 YYNGEE. V shed 4 bases and J shed 3 bases, with 13 bases lying between them. This clonotype appeared a few times. What it binds is unknown. The receptor was derived from an adult man with Graves' hyperthyroidism. The sequenced sample consisted of peripheral blood or thyroid tissue (not recorded which). V is TRBV9 and J is TRBJ2-5; tentatively, D is TRBD2 (5 bases). The CDR3 is CASSMRTGKETQYF. The CDR3 DNA follows: TGTGCCAGCAGCATGAGGACGGGGAAAGAGACCCAGTACTTC.